One sample yielded the 26 T cell receptor beta chains listed below, sequenced in a study of CD8+ T cells in alopecia areata. RNA extraction and reverse transcription yielded cDNA as sequencing template. TCRdb's table, derived via immunoSEQ multiplex PCR, lists solely in-frame clones and lacks some. The profile covers fewer than 350,000 clones, with roughly 60% appearing a single time and around 1.7% taken by the ten largest. Treatment described: oral pan-JAK inhibitor, 5-10 mg twice daily. Material: CD4+ T cells sorted from blood, obtained at week 24, from a patient treated with tofacitinib. The origin of the receptors is a human donor with alopecia areata.

This chain joins TRBV5-4 and TRBJ1-2, with D possibly matching TRBD1 (5 bases). This CDR3 is built from 15 residues. Germline loops: CDR1 SGHNT, CDR2 YYREEE (reference sequence). V lost 0 bases, J lost 2 bases, and 11 bases lay in between. The CDR3 region has the DNA TGTGCCAGCAGCTTGGTCGGGGGACCAAACTATGGCTACACCTTC. Protein product: CASSLVGGPNYGYTF.

This clone was seen only a few times. The chain joins TRBV4-1 to TRBJ2-7; D unresolved. V lost 6 bases and J lost 2, with 8 bases in between. The V gene's germline CDR1 is MGHRA and CDR2 YSYEKL. The CDR3 runs 12 residues. CDR3 bases: TGCGCCAGCAGGGATCGGCCCTACGAGCAGTACTTC. This gives the protein CASRDRPYEQYF.

The chain employs TRBV29-1 and TRBJ2-5; 7 bases fit TRBD1. In germline, CDR1 is SQVTM, CDR2 ANQGSEA. Losses at the gene ends were 7 bases for V and 1 base for J; bases not matched to a gene: 12. The CDR3 is 15 residues long. The CDR3 DNA sequence: TGCAGCGCAACACCAAGGGGACAGCCCCAAGAGACCCAGTACTTC. Translating gives CSATPRGQPQETQYF.

This clone was picked up a small number of times. V is TRBV29-1 and J is TRBJ2-1; the D is unclear. CDR3 length equals 12 residues. V was trimmed by 3 bases and J by 4 bases, leaving 7 bases between them. From germline, CDR1 is SQVTM and CDR2 ANQGSEA. CDR3 sequence (DNA): TGCAGCGTTGATGTCGGTTACAATGAGCAGTTCTTC. Residues: CSVDVGYNEQFF.

The gene calls are TRBV27 and TRBJ2-3; 9 bases are shared with TRBD2. The CDR3 is made up of 16 amino acids. Trimming removed 5 bases from V and 4 bases from J; junction bases left unmatched: 10. Germline CDR1 reads MNHEY; CDR2 reads SMNVEV (reference sequence). CDR3 region: CASSPPQGGGADTQYF. The CDR3 nucleotides read TGTGCCAGCAGTCCCCCCCAGGGCGGGGGGGCAGATACGCAGTATTTT.

V usage is TRBV29-1 and J usage is TRBJ1-2; D ambiguous. The CDR3 loop spans 12 amino acids. The germline V gene encodes CDR1 SQVTM and CDR2 ANQGSEA. V lost 6 bases, J lost 3 bases, and 11 bases lay in between. The CDR3, as DNA: TGCAGCGTCTTACCCGTAGACTATGGCTACACCTTC. Translated: CSVLPVDYGYTF. Full variable domain (rest looked up from reference TRBV29-1 and TRBJ1-2): SAVISQKPSRDICQRGTSLTIQCQVDSQVTMMFWYRQQPGQSLTLIATANQGSEATYESGFVIDKFPISRPNLTFSTLTVSNMSPEDSSIYLCSVLPVDYGYTFGSGTRLTVV.

This chain links TRBV5-1 with TRBJ1-2, with 8 bases fitting TRBD1. V shed 0 bases, J shed 6 bases, and the junction held 7 bases outside the gene matches. CDR1 is SGHRS and CDR2 is YFSETQ in the germline V gene. There are 15 residues in the CDR3. Here the CDR3 reads CASSLEGQGGDGYTF. Written as DNA, the CDR3 is TGCGCCAGCAGCTTGGAAGGACAGGGTGGTGATGGCTACACCTTC.

CDR3 sequence: CASSRQGLTGNTIYF. DNA for the CDR3: TGTGCCAGCAGCCGACAGGGATTGACTGGAAACACCATATATTTT. The V and J genes are TRBV11-2 and TRBJ1-3; 7 bases are a match to TRBD1. Unmatched junction bases numbered 6, after V lost 5 bases and J lost 2 bases. Germline lookup yields CDR1 SGHAT and CDR2 FQNNGV. The CDR3 runs to 15 residues.

V usage is TRBV7-2 and J usage is TRBJ1-6; 11 bases map to TRBD1. This CDR3 region has 16 residues. Losses at the gene ends were 5 bases for V and 9 bases for J; bases not matched to a gene: 9. Germline V lookup: CDR1 SGHTA, CDR2 FQGNSA. The CDR3 DNA sequence: TGTGCCAGCAGCCTCCCCCCGGGACAGGGGGTTTCACCCCTCCACTTT. This encodes CASSLPPGQGVSPLHF.

CDR3 DNA sequence: TGTGCCAGCAGCCCCCTACAACAGGGCGAAGCTTTCTTT. Encoded protein: CASSPLQQGEAFF. The chain carries TRBV7-9 and TRBJ1-1; perhaps TRBD1 as D (6 bases). V was cut by 5 bases and J by 8 bases, with 15 bases left in between. This CDR3 spans 13 amino acids. Germline V CDR1 and CDR2: SEHNR, FQNEAQ (reference sequence).

This chain uses TRBV29-1 with TRBJ2-7, with 9 bases matching TRBD2. CDR1 is SQVTM, CDR2 ANQGSEA, per germline. V trimming: 4 bases; J trimming: 6 bases; junction bases outside the gene matches: 13. This CDR3 is 15 amino acids long. CDR3 loop: CSVASGLAQRAEQYF. DNA for the CDR3: TGCAGCGTTGCGTCTGGACTAGCGCAGAGGGCCGAGCAGTACTTC.

In DNA form, the CDR3 reads TGTGCCAGCAGCTTAACAGGGAGCTCCCAAGCTTTCTTT. Its translation is CASSLTGSSQAFF. The J gene is TRBJ1-1, the V gene TRBV5-6; TRBD1 is a possible D gene (6 bases). The ends were cut back, 2 bases at V and 9 bases at J, with 14 bases in the middle. The germline V gene has CDR1 SGHDT and CDR2 YYEEEE. The CDR3 is 13 residues long.

V usage is TRBV6-5 and J usage is TRBJ2-7, with D tentatively TRBD1 or TRBD2 (5 bases each). The V and J ends lost 5 bases and 7 bases respectively, with 12 bases between them. The germline gives CDR1 MNHEY, CDR2 SVGAGI. The CDR3 loop spans 12 amino acids. Written as DNA, the CDR3 is TGTGCCAGCAGTCGGGACGGCGGGGAGCAGTACTTC. Translating it yields CASSRDGGEQYF.

This clone was seen only a few times. This chain uses TRBV28 with TRBJ1-2; D possibly corresponds to TRBD1 (6 bases). The CDR3 has 14 residues. Per the germline V gene, CDR1 is MDHEN and CDR2 is SYDVKM. Trimming left V 8 bases short and J 4 bases short, with 17 bases between. CDR3 region: CASSSPGGGYGYTF. The CDR3 coding sequence is TGTGCCAGCTCGTCTCCGGGGGGCGGCTATGGCTACACCTTC.

This rearrangement joins TRBV6-1 to TRBJ2-1; D ambiguous. CDR3 length: 15 residues. With 2 bases removed from V and 0 bases from J, the gap between germline ends came to 8 bases. CDR1 and CDR2 (germline): MNHNS, SASEGT. In nucleotides, the CDR3 is TGTGCCAGCAGTGAACCAGGTTTCTCCTACAATGAGCAGTTCTTC. It codes for CASSEPGFSYNEQFF.

This sequence joins TRBV4-3 and TRBJ2-7, with D possibly matching TRBD1 (6 bases). Germline loops: CDR1 LGHNA, CDR2 YSLEER. Trimming shortened V by 0 bases and J by 5 bases, and 14 bases separated the two germline ends. This CDR3 is built from 15 residues. The chain's CDR3 is CASSQDLISGDEQYF. The CDR3 nucleotides read TGCGCCAGCAGCCAAGATTTGATTTCAGGGGACGAGCAGTACTTC.

This chain links TRBV2 with TRBJ2-7; D remains ambiguous. Between the trimmed V and J ends, which lost 4 bases and 3 bases, there was a span of 16 bases. Germline V CDR1 and CDR2: SNHLY, FYNNEI. This CDR3 spans 15 amino acids. The CDR3 is CASSAVQPDLYEQYF. For the CDR3, the DNA is TGTGCCAGCAGTGCGGTCCAGCCTGACCTCTACGAGCAGTACTTC.

This clone has just a few counts. The chain employs TRBV27 and TRBJ2-5, with unresolved D. The CDR3 totals 13 residues. The germline V and J ends were trimmed by 3 bases and 0 bases, with 5 bases remaining between them. Germline V gene lookup returns CDR1 MNHEY and CDR2 SMNVEV (reference sequence). CDR3 DNA: TGTGCCAGCAGTTTCAAAAACCAAGAGACCCAGTACTTC. This sequence encodes CASSFKNQETQYF.

V is TRBV13 and J is TRBJ2-3, with 8 positions matching TRBD2. Germline V CDR1 and CDR2: PRHDT, FYEKMQ (reference sequence). V trimming: 4 bases; J trimming: 2 bases; junction bases outside the gene matches: 26. The CDR3 runs to 22 residues. The CDR3 bases are TGTGCCAGCAGCTCCCGCACCCTTCAGCGGGGGAGCCCCCAGGCTTCCACAGATACGCAGTATTTT. Protein: CASSSRTLQRGSPQASTDTQYF. Drawing the rest from reference TRBV13 and TRBJ2-3, the complete variable domain is AAGVIQSPRHLIKEKRETATLKCYPIPRHDTVYWYQQGPGQDPQFLISFYEKMQSDKGSIPDRFSAQQFSDYHSELNMSSLELGDSALYFCASSSRTLQRGSPQASTDTQYFGPGTRLTVL.

The chain uses TRBV6-6 and TRBJ1-6, with 8 bases matching TRBD1. Trimming took 2 bases from V and 7 from J; bases not matched to a gene: 7. The CDR3 has 16 residues. Looked up from germline, CDR1 is MNHNY and CDR2 is SVGAGI (reference sequence). CDR3 DNA: TGTGCCAGCAGTTACCCAATCCAGGGGGCGAATTCACCCCTCCACTTT. Protein: CASSYPIQGANSPLHF.

This clone was detected only a few times. J is TRBJ1-3 and V is TRBV30; D not resolved. V was clipped by 2 bases and J by 0 bases, with 11 bases between them. CDR1 and CDR2 from the germline V gene are GTSNPN and SVGIG (reference sequence). CDR3 length equals 15 residues. CDR3 in DNA: TGTGCCTGGAGTAAGACGTTGAGCTCTGGAAACACCATATATTTT. It translates to CAWSKTLSSGNTIYF.

This clone showed up just a few times. The chain joins TRBV5-1 to TRBJ1-1; TRBD1 might be the D (5 bases). Germline CDR1 SGHRS, CDR2 YFSETQ. The CDR3 covers 14 residues. V was pared by 4 bases and J by 5 bases, with 15 bases between. In DNA form, the CDR3 reads TGCGCCAGCAGCAAACCGGGGGGAAAAACTGAAGCTTTCTTT. Protein sequence: CASSKPGGKTEAFF.

This clone has a handful of counts. The chain carries TRBV27 and TRBJ2-7; tentative D call: TRBD2 (6 bases). Trimming removed 4 bases at V and 1 base at J, with 20 bases between. This CDR3 comprises 17 residues. Germline assignment: CDR1 MNHEY and CDR2 SMNVEV (reference sequence). CDR3 coding DNA: TGTGCCAGCAGTTCCCTTTTGTTGGGAGGTGGTTCCTACGAGCAGTACTTC. Translated, it gives CASSSLLLGGGSYEQYF.

The chain uses TRBV7-8 and TRBJ1-6; 7 bases are shared with TRBD1. This CDR3 has 14 residues. Germline CDR1 is SGHVS and CDR2 is FQNEAQ. Trimming at V came to 3 bases and at J to 6 bases, leaving 2 bases not matched to a gene. CDR3 nucleotide sequence: TGTGCCAGCAGCTTGGGGACAGTTAATTCACCCCTCCACTTT. Translated: CASSLGTVNSPLHF.

The chain joins TRBV30 to TRBJ1-4; the match to TRBD1 covers 10 bases. CDR1 and CDR2 from the germline V gene are GTSNPN and SVGIG (reference sequence). CDR3 length equals 16 residues. The J segment lost 2 bases and the V segment lost 2 bases, leaving 5 bases of the junction unmatched. The CDR3 DNA is TGTGCCTGGAGTACCGGGACAGGGGTGACTAATGAAAAACTGTTTTTT. Translating it yields CAWSTGTGVTNEKLFF.

The chain uses TRBV30 and TRBJ1-5, with D perhaps TRBD1 (5 bases). The CDR3 length is 13 residues. V was pared by 1 base and J by 5 bases, with 9 bases between. Germline loops: CDR1 GTSNPN, CDR2 SVGIG (reference sequence). CDR3 sequence reads: CAWSGRGDQPQHF. CDR3 nucleotide sequence: TGTGCCTGGAGTGGGCGGGGGGATCAGCCCCAGCATTTT.